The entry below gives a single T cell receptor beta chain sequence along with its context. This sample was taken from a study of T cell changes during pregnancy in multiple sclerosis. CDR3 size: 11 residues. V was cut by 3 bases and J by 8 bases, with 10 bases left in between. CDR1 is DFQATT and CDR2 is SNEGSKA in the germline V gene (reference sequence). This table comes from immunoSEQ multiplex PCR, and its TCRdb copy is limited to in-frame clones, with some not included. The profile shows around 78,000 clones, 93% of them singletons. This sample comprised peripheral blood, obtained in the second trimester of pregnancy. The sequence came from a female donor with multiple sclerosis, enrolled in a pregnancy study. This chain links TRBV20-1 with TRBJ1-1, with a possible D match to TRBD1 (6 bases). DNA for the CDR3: TGCAGTGCTAGGAGTAGGGGGGAAGCTTTCTTT. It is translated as CSARSRGEAFF.